The sequence of this T cell receptor beta chain was determined in a study of patients and donors after allogeneic stem cell transplantation. Via MiXCR, TCRdb re-called the RT-PCR reads, giving one row per CDR3 protein. The data hold over 65,000 distinct CDR3 sequences, with more than 20% observed a single time. The CDR3 is made up of 17 amino acids. V was cut by 10 bases and J by 3 bases, with 24 bases left in between. Germline V lookup: CDR1 MNHEY, CDR2 SMNVEV (reference sequence). This clonotype appeared a few times. V gene TRBV27 combines with J gene TRBJ1-4; the D gene is possibly TRBD1 (5 bases). The sample was blood, either unsorted or a sorted T cell fraction (not recorded which). This TCR was sampled from a human donor who was either an allogeneic HSCT recipient or a stem cell or donor lymphocyte infusion donor (not recorded which). It is not recorded whose cells these are; they may come from a transplant donor. The chain's CDR3 is CATSSAPGTRSNEKLFF. CDR3 DNA: TGTGCCACGTCCTCCGCACCAGGGACTCGGTCTAATGAAAAACTGTTTTTT.